Given below is one T cell receptor (beta chain) in context. The sample originates from a study of blood T cell repertoires in COVID-19. As for the study in general: COVID-19 samples, acute and convalescent, were from the United States, Italy and Spain. The cDNA or gDNA used as material had been derived from T cells, B-cell-depleted T cells, or PBMCs.

Two negative PCRs, clearance, or symptom resolution characterized the recovered Cohort 3 donors. As handled by the study authors: Amplification with reference gene primers provided the estimates of nucleated cell counts. Sequencing used immunoSEQ multiplex PCR; TCRdb keeps in-frame clones, though not all of them. From that table come the V and J calls and clone size; the DNA was used to work out D and trimming. The sample yields fewer than 500,000 clones, 80% to 90% seen once. The germline CDR1 and CDR2 sequences are SGHTA and FQGNSA. Trimming removed 1 base at V and 8 bases at J, with 11 bases between. The CDR3 runs to 13 residues.

The V call is TRBV7-2, the J call TRBJ1-2; tentative D call: TRBD1 (5 bases). The specimen sequenced was PBMCs or T cells enriched from blood (not recorded which). The source is a man aged 25 to 40 who had recovered from COVID-19. The CDR3 bases are TGTGCCAGCAGCTTAGTTGGCAGGGCGGGCTACACCTTC. Translating it yields CASSLVGRAGYTF.